These 32 T cell receptor beta chains share one sample of origin, sequenced in a study of shared clonotypes between healthy human individuals. Produced via immunoSEQ multiplex PCR; TCRdb's table is partial and in-frame only. The sample consists of about 1,900,000 clones, approximately 95% of them appearing once. The naive CD8 subset, CD45RO-negative cells positively selected for CCR7, excluded terminally differentiated effector memory CD45RA+ cells. Material for sequencing was naive CD8+ T cells sorted from blood. Receptors were obtained from a man between 18 and 29 years old in good health.

V and J are TRBV11-2 and TRBJ1-3; TRBD1 agrees at 7 bases. This CDR3 is built from 13 residues. The junction had 0 bases not matched to a gene; V was cut back by 3 bases and J by 4 bases. The germline V gene has CDR1 SGHAT and CDR2 FQNNGV. The DNA of the CDR3 is TGTGCCAGCAGCTTGACAGGGGGAAACACCATATATTTT. Protein product: CASSLTGGNTIYF.

The chain is built from TRBV5-6 and TRBJ1-4, with D uncertain. The germline V gene has CDR1 SGHDT and CDR2 YYEEEE. The CDR3 spans 15 residues. The V gene lost 4 bases and the J gene lost 1 base, with 11 bases spanning the gap. CDR3 bases: TGTGCCAGCAGCATGTGGGGAAAAACTAATGAAAAACTGTTTTTT. Protein: CASSMWGKTNEKLFF.

This chain links TRBV6-5 with TRBJ2-3; 10 bases are a match to TRBD1. This CDR3 spans 15 amino acids. In germline, CDR1 is MNHEY, CDR2 SVGAGI. With 5 bases clipped from V and 4 bases from J, the junction kept 6 bases outside the gene matches. The chain's CDR3 is CASSPTGGFSDTQYF. The CDR3 coding sequence is TGTGCCAGCAGTCCGACAGGGGGCTTCTCAGATACGCAGTATTTT.

This chain links TRBV29-1 with TRBJ2-2; no firm D call. Trimming pared 3 bases from V and 4 bases from J, leaving 9 bases between. The CDR3 length is 13 residues. The germline V gene encodes CDR1 SQVTM and CDR2 ANQGSEA. The CDR3 DNA follows: TGCAGCGTTGAGCAGGTTGGCACCGGGGAGCTGTTTTTT. Protein sequence: CSVEQVGTGELFF.

The V gene is TRBV4-1, the J gene TRBJ2-3; a weak D match, TRBD2 (6 bases). Per the germline V gene, CDR1 is MGHRA and CDR2 is YSYEKL. CDR3 length: 13 amino acids. The V gene lost 3 bases and the J gene lost 8 bases, with 12 bases spanning the gap. CDR3 in amino acids: CASSQSVGGTQYF. As DNA, the CDR3 is TGCGCCAGCAGCCAGTCCGTCGGGGGTACGCAGTATTTT.

This clone has just a few counts. The chain has TRBV13 and TRBJ2-7; possibly TRBD1 for D (6 bases). Germline V gene lookup returns CDR1 PRHDT and CDR2 FYEKMQ (reference sequence). The CDR3 extends over 17 amino acids. V was clipped by 0 bases and J by 1 base, with 16 bases between them. In DNA, the CDR3 is TGTGCCAGCAGCTTAGGCCTAATCGGCAGGGGATCCTACGAGCAGTACTTC. Translated: CASSLGLIGRGSYEQYF.

This clone was observed many times. This chain connects TRBV7-9 to TRBJ1-1; D is possibly TRBD1 (6 bases). V gave up 8 bases and J gave up 8 bases, with 12 bases separating them. The CDR3 loop spans 11 amino acids. Germline CDR1 SEHNR, CDR2 FQNEAQ (reference sequence). CDR3 in DNA: TGTGCCAGCCAACGGACAGACGAAGCTTTCTTT. Translation gives CASQRTDEAFF.

The rearrangement uses TRBV15 and TRBJ2-5; unclear D gene. The CDR3 has 14 residues. The V and J ends lost 1 base and 5 bases respectively, with 11 bases between them. The germline V gene has CDR1 LNHNV and CDR2 YYDKDF (reference sequence). The CDR3 is CATSRGYNSETQYF. CDR3 nucleotides: TGTGCCACCAGCAGAGGGTACAACAGCGAGACCCAGTACTTC. Variable domain in full (rest from reference TRBV15 and TRBJ2-5): DAMVIQNPRYQVTQFGKPVTLSCSQTLNHNVMYWYQQKSSQAPKLLFHYYDKDFNNEADTPDNFQSRRPNTSFCFLDIRSPGLGDTAMYLCATSRGYNSETQYFGPGTRLLVL.

The chain is built from TRBV28 and TRBJ1-4; D gene ambiguous. This CDR3 is built from 13 residues. The germline CDR1 and CDR2 sequences are MDHEN and SYDVKM. Trimming removed 3 bases at V and 8 bases at J, with 10 bases between. The CDR3 region is CASSFWVGEKLFF. The CDR3 nucleotides are TGTGCCAGCAGTTTCTGGGTAGGGGAAAAACTGTTTTTT.

This chain joins TRBV15 and TRBJ2-5; 10 bases align to TRBD2. Germline V gives CDR1 LNHNV, CDR2 YYDKDF (reference sequence). The ends lost 1 base at V and 4 bases at J; junction bases unmatched: 3. This CDR3 comprises 15 residues. CDR3 bases: TGTGCCACCAGCAGAGCGAGCGGGGGGGGAGAGACCCAGTACTTC. This gives the protein CATSRASGGGETQYF.

The V and J genes are TRBV25-1 and TRBJ1-2, with D uncertain. The ends were cut back, 4 bases at V and 4 bases at J, with 13 bases in the middle. CDR1 and CDR2 (germline): MGHDK, SYGVNS. The CDR3 totals 14 residues. CDR3 residues: CASSVGEGSYGYTF. The CDR3 bases are TGTGCCAGCAGTGTCGGGGAAGGTAGCTATGGCTACACCTTC.

In this sample, this clone turned up once. Additional DNA sequences in this sample encode the identical CDR3. The rearrangement links TRBV11-2 to TRBJ2-7; no reliable D call. CDR1 is SGHAT and CDR2 is FQNNGV in the germline V gene. CDR3 length: 12 residues. V dropped 4 bases and J dropped 6 bases, with 10 bases sitting between them. CDR3 in DNA: TGTGCCAGCAGCTCTCCGGGCCCCGAGCAGTACTTC. Translation: CASSSPGPEQYF.

This clone was observed a handful of times. V is TRBV19 and J is TRBJ1-2, with D perhaps TRBD1 (5 bases). Trimming took off 6 bases at V and 11 bases at J, with 16 bases between the two ends. Per the germline V gene, CDR1 is LNHDA and CDR2 is SQIVND (reference sequence). This CDR3 is built from 12 residues. The CDR3 bases are TGTGCCAGTAGCTGGGGAACAGGAGCATACACCTTC. It is translated as CASSWGTGAYTF.

V and J are TRBV2 and TRBJ2-7; D is uncertain. The V gene lost 5 bases and the J gene lost 5 bases, with 4 bases spanning the gap. Germline CDR1 is SNHLY and CDR2 is FYNNEI. The length of the CDR3 is 10 residues. The CDR3 here is CASSFNEQYF. DNA of the CDR3: TGTGCCAGCAGTTTTAACGAGCAGTACTTC.

As concerns this clone: The sample has other DNA sequences that encode this CDR3 too. The CDR3 is CASSSLSYEQYF. CDR3 nucleotides: TGTGCCAGCAGCTCTCTTTCCTACGAGCAGTACTTC. The rearrangement uses TRBV7-6 and TRBJ2-7; D ambiguous. With 4 bases removed from V and 1 base from J, the gap between germline ends came to 5 bases. Germline CDR1 SGHVS, CDR2 FNYEAQ. The CDR3 length is 12 residues.

The CDR3 sequence: CASSPSGLADTQYF. For the CDR3, the DNA is TGCGCCAGCAGCCCCTCTGGGCTAGCAGATACGCAGTATTTT. The chain is built from TRBV4-3 and TRBJ2-3; D is undetermined. The germline V gene has CDR1 LGHNA and CDR2 YSLEER. V lost 4 bases and J 4 bases, leaving 12 bases between the germline ends. The CDR3 length is 14 residues.

The chain has TRBV27 and TRBJ1-1, with a possible D match to TRBD1 (5 bases). Trimming pared 2 bases from V and 6 bases from J, leaving 10 bases between. The germline CDR1 and CDR2 sequences are MNHEY and SMNVEV (reference sequence). CDR3 length: 13 residues. CDR3 sequence: CASSLGAGAEAFF. CDR3 DNA sequence: TGTGCCAGCAGTTTAGGGGCGGGCGCTGAAGCTTTCTTT.

This chain connects TRBV28 to TRBJ2-5, with D perhaps given as TRBD1 or TRBD2 (5 bases each). The CDR3 has 13 residues. Germline values: CDR1 MDHEN, CDR2 SYDVKM. V was cut by 4 bases and J by 5 bases, with 11 bases left in between. DNA for the CDR3: TGTGCCAGCAGTTACGGGGACGTGGAGACCCAGTACTTC. Amino acids: CASSYGDVETQYF. Full variable domain (missing parts from reference TRBV28 and TRBJ2-5): DVKVTQSSRYLVKRTGEKVFLECVQDMDHENMFWYRQDPGLGLRLIYFSYDVKMKEKGDIPEGYSVSREKKERFSLILESASTNQTSMYLCASSYGDVETQYFGPGTRLLVL.

This chain joins TRBV29-1 and TRBJ2-7, with 8 bases aligning to TRBD2. The junction had 9 bases not matched to a gene; V was cut back by 0 bases and J by 2 bases. The CDR3 extends over 16 amino acids. The germline gives CDR1 SQVTM, CDR2 ANQGSEA. Here the CDR3 reads CSVEDLEAGVPYEQYF. CDR3 coding DNA: TGCAGCGTTGAAGATTTGGAAGCGGGAGTACCCTACGAGCAGTACTTC.

The genes are TRBV29-1 and TRBJ1-4; the D is unclear. Looked up from germline, CDR1 is SQVTM and CDR2 is ANQGSEA. Trimming removed 7 bases at V and 6 bases at J, with 21 bases between. The CDR3 contains 15 residues. In nucleotides, the CDR3 is TGCAGCGCAACCGCCCGGGCTGCACTAGATGAAAAACTGTTTTTT. Translating gives CSATARAALDEKLFF.

The chain is built from TRBV18 and TRBJ2-7; perhaps TRBD2 as D (6 bases). The ends were cut back, 3 bases at V and 4 bases at J, with 16 bases in the middle. Germline CDR1 and CDR2: KGHSH and LQKENI. The CDR3 covers 15 residues. Here the CDR3 DNA reads TGTGCCAGCTCACCCCCTGCGGAGGGTGAATACGAGCAGTACTTC. Translated: CASSPPAEGEYEQYF.

V is TRBV25-1 and J is TRBJ2-1; D is uncertain. V lost 2 bases and J lost 3, with 5 bases in between. The germline V gene encodes CDR1 MGHDK and CDR2 SYGVNS. The CDR3 spans 13 residues. The CDR3 is CASSEQLYNEQFF. In DNA form, the CDR3 reads TGTGCCAGCAGTGAACAGCTCTACAATGAGCAGTTCTTC.

The chain combines TRBV7-9 with TRBJ2-3; 7 bases align to TRBD1. The germline gives CDR1 SEHNR, CDR2 FQNEAQ (reference sequence). CDR3 length equals 18 residues. Unmatched junction bases numbered 11, after V lost 2 bases and J lost 0 bases. The CDR3 reads CASSLSTGDSRSTDTQYF. The CDR3 DNA reads as TGTGCCAGCAGCTTATCTACAGGGGACAGCCGAAGCACAGATACGCAGTATTTT.

J is TRBJ2-7 and V is TRBV11-3; TRBD1 matches 7 bases. The CDR3 contains 13 residues. The V gene's germline CDR1 is SGHNT and CDR2 YENEEA. After removal of 2 bases from V and 5 bases from J, the junction contained 3 bases not matched to a gene. The CDR3 sequence is CASSLRGHNEQYF. In DNA, the CDR3 is TGTGCCAGCAGCTTAAGGGGGCACAACGAGCAGTACTTC.

This chain joins TRBV6-5 and TRBJ2-5; D is possibly TRBD1 or TRBD2 (5 bases each). This CDR3 has 16 residues. Trimming pared 0 bases from V and 4 bases from J, leaving 15 bases between. Germline CDR1 is MNHEY and CDR2 is SVGAGI. CDR3 loop: CASSYSAGTYPETQYF. The CDR3 DNA is TGTGCCAGCAGTTACTCGGCAGGGACGTATCCAGAGACCCAGTACTTC.

This chain connects TRBV19 to TRBJ1-2; D remains unclear. This CDR3 is built from 16 residues. V was trimmed by 4 bases and J by 0 bases, leaving 15 bases between them. CDR1 and CDR2 from the germline V gene are LNHDA and SQIVND (reference sequence). The CDR3 region has the DNA TGTGCCAGTAGTACGGACCCCGGACCGACTAACTATGGCTACACCTTC. This gives the protein CASSTDPGPTNYGYTF. The whole variable domain, filled in from reference TRBV19 and TRBJ1-2, reads DGGITQSPKYLFRKEGQNVTLSCEQNLNHDAMYWYRQDPGQGLRLIYYSQIVNDFQKGDIAEGYSVSREKKESFPLTVTSAQKNPTAFYLCASSTDPGPTNYGYTFGSGTRLTVV.

The rearrangement links TRBV7-9 to TRBJ2-3; D may be TRBD1 (5 bases). Germline-derived CDR1 and CDR2 are SEHNR and FQNEAQ (reference sequence). With 6 bases removed from V and 0 bases from J, the gap between germline ends came to 16 bases. This CDR3 has 16 amino acids. The CDR3: CASRIRAGTSTDTQYF. The CDR3 DNA reads as TGTGCCAGCAGAATCAGGGCAGGCACTAGCACAGATACGCAGTATTTT.

For this clone: This same CDR3 is encoded by further DNA sequences in the sample. The chain employs TRBV5-1 and TRBJ2-7; tentative D call: TRBD1 (6 bases). CDR3 length: 13 residues. Germline CDR1 reads SGHRS; CDR2 reads YFSETQ. Trimming took 4 bases from V and 1 from J, leaving 9 bases between them. This chain's CDR3 is CASSVDRSYEQYF. CDR3 DNA: TGCGCCAGCAGCGTTGACAGGTCCTACGAGCAGTACTTC.

This clone was counted a few times. This chain links TRBV10-3 with TRBJ2-7, with 7 positions matching TRBD1. The length of the CDR3 is 13 residues. The germline V gene has CDR1 ENHRY and CDR2 SYGVKD. Trimming at V came to 8 bases and at J to 3 bases, leaving 7 bases not matched to a gene. The CDR3 DNA follows: TGTGCCATCGGAATAGGGACAGTCTACGAGCAGTACTTC. Amino acid sequence: CAIGIGTVYEQYF.

As regards this clone: Other DNA sequences in the same sample also yield this CDR3. The V gene is TRBV19, the J gene TRBJ1-5, with D possibly being TRBD1 (5 bases). V was clipped by 3 bases and J by 0 bases, with 9 bases between them. This CDR3 contains 15 residues. Germline V gene sequence: CDR1 LNHDA, CDR2 SQIVND (reference sequence). CDR3 loop: CASSIAGYSNQPQHF. The CDR3 DNA reads as TGTGCCAGTAGTATCGCAGGGTATAGCAATCAGCCCCAGCATTTT.

The chain joins TRBV4-1 to TRBJ2-2; D remains unclear. CDR1 is MGHRA, CDR2 YSYEKL, per germline. This CDR3 comprises 14 residues. V lost 1 base to trimming and J lost 2 bases, with 5 bases between them. The chain's CDR3 is CASSQAINTGELFF. CDR3 bases: TGCGCCAGCAGCCAAGCCATTAACACCGGGGAGCTGTTTTTT.

This clone appeared once. J is TRBJ1-4 and V is TRBV28; no definite D call. The CDR3 length is 16 residues. In germline, CDR1 is MDHEN, CDR2 SYDVKM. Trimming removed 5 bases from V and 8 bases from J, with 21 bases in between. The CDR3, as DNA: TGTGCCAGCAGTACCCGCGGGGAGGGCAAATGGGAAAAACTGTTTTTT. This sequence encodes CASSTRGEGKWEKLFF.